At least ten counts were recorded for the clone carrying this T cell receptor beta chain. Its antigen is as yet unknown. Construction of the TCRbeta library involved unique molecular identifiers. Each CDR3 protein gets one entry after TCRdb re-called the PCR reads with MiXCR. The sample consists of approximately 30,000 distinct CDR3 sequences, 5% to 7% of them appearing once. The data were obtained in a study of T-cell reconstitution after alpha-beta-depleted transplantation in children. Notes on the study in general: T-cell numbers and diversity, one year after transplant, stemmed largely from T cells that were newly produced. Several hundred expanded graft clones reportedly gave rise to the alpha-beta T cells present about two months after transplant. Some patients owed their high day-60 TCRbeta diversity to surviving recipient T cells and thymic progenitors.

The CDR3 extends over 15 amino acids. Trimming removed 5 bases at V and 0 bases at J, with 8 bases between. Germline V gene lookup returns CDR1 MNHEY and CDR2 SMNVEV (reference sequence). This rearrangement joins TRBV27 to TRBJ1-6; D unresolved. This TCR came from a male patient younger than 18 who had a stem cell transplant for acute myeloid leukemia, so the T cells may come from the graft donor. Sequencing used PBMCs, mostly from graft donor cells, obtained 180 days after TCRalphabeta/CD19-depleted stem cell transplant. The CDR3 DNA is TGTGCCAGCAGTCTCACGAGCTCCTATAATTCACCCCTCCACTTT. This codes for CASSLTSSYNSPLHF.